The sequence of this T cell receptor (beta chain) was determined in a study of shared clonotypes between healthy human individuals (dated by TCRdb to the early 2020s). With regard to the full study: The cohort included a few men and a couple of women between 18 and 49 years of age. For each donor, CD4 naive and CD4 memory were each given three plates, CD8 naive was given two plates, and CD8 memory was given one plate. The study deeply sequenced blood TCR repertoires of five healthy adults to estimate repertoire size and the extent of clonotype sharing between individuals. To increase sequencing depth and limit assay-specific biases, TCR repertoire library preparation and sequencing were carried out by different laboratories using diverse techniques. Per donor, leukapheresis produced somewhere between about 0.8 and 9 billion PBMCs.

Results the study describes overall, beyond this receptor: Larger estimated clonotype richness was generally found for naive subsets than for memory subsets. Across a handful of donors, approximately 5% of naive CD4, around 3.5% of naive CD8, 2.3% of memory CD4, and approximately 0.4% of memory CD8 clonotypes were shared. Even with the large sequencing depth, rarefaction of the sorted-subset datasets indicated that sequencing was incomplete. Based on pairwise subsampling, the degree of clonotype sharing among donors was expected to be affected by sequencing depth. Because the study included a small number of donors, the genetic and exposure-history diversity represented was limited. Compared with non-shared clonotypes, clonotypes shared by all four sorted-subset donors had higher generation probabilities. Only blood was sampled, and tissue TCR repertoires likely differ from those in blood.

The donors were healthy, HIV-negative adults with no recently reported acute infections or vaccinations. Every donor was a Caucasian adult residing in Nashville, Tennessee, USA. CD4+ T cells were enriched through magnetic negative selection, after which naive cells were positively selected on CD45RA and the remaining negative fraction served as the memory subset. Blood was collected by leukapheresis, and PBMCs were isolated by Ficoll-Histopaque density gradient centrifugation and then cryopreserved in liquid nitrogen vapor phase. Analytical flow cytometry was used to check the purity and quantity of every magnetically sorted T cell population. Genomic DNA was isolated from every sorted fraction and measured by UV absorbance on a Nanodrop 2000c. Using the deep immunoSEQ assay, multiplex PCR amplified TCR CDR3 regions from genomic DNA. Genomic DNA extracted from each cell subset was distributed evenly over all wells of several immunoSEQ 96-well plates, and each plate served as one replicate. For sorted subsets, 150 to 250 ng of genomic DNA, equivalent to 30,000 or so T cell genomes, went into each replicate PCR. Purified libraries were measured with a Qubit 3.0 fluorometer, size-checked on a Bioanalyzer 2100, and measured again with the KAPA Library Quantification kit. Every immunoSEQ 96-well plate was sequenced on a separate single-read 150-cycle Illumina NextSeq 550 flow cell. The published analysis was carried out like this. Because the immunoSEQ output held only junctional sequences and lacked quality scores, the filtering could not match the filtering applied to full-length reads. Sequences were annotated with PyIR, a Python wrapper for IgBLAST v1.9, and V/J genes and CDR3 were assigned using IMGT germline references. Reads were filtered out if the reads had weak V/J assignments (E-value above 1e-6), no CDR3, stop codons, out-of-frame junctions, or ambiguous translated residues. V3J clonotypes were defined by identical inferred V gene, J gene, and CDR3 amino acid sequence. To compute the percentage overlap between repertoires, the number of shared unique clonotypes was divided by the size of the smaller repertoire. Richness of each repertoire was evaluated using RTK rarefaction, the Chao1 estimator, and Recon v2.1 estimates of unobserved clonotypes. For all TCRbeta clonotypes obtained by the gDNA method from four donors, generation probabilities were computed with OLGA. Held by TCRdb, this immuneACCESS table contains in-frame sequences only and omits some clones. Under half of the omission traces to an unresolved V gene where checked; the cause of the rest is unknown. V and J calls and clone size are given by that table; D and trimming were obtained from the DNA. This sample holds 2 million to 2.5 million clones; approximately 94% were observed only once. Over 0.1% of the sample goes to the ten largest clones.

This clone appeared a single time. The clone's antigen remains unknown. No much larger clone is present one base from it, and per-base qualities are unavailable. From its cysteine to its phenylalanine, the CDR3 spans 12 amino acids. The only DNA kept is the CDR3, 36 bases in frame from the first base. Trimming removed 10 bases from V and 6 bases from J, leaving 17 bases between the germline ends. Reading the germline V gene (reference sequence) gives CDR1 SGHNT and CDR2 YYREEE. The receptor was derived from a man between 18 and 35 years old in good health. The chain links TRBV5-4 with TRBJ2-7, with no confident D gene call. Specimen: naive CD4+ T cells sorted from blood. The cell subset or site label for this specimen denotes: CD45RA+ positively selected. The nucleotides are TGTGCCTATGGAAGGCATAGGAGCGAGCAGTACTTC. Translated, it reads CAYGRHRSEQYF.